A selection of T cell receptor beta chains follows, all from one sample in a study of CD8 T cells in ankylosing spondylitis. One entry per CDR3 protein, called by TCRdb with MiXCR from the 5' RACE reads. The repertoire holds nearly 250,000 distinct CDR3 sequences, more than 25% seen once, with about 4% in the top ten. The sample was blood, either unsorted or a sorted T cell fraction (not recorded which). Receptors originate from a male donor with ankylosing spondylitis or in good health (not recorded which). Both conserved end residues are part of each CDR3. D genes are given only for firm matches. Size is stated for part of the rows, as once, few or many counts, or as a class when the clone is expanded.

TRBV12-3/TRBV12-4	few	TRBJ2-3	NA	TGTGCCAGCAGTTTCTCAGGAGCAGATACGCAGTATTTT	CASSFSGADTQYF
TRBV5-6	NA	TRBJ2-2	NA	TGTGCCAGCAGCCCTGGAAGGATTTGGGCCACCGGGGAGCTGTTTTTT	CASSPGRIWATGELFF
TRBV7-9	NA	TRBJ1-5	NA	TGTGCCAGCAGCTTAGGAGGGGTGCAGCCCCAGCATTTT	CASSLGGVQPQHF
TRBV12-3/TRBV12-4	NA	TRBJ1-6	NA	TGTGCCAGCAGTCCCCAGGTGAGCGGCGGAGGCCCACCCCTCCACTTT	CASSPQVSGGGPPLHF
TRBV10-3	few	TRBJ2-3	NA	TGTGCCATCAGTGGCGTGCCAGATACGCAGTATTTT	CAISGVPDTQYF
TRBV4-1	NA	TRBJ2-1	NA	TGCGCCAGCAGCGGAGAGGATGTTGAGCAGTTCTTC	CASSGEDVEQFF
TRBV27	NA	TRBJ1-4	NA	TGTGCCAGCCGGGACATTGATGAAAAACTGTTTTTT	CASRDIDEKLFF
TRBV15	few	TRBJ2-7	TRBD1	TGTGCCACCAGCAGTGGACAGGGGCTTATGCCCGAGCAGTACTTC	CATSSGQGLMPEQYF
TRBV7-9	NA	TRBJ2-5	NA	TGTGCCAGCAGCTTAGACGTAGAAGAGACCCAGTACTTC	CASSLDVEETQYF
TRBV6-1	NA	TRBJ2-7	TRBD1	TGTGCCAGCAGTCCCCGGGACAGGGACTACGAGCAGTACTTC	CASSPRDRDYEQYF
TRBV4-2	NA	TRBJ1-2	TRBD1	TGTGCCAGCAACCAACCGGGACAGGGGCCAAACTATGGCTACACCTTC	CASNQPGQGPNYGYTF
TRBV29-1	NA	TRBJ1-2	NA	TGCAGCGTCACGACAGAGAAGGGCGTCTATGGCTACACCTTC	CSVTTEKGVYGYTF
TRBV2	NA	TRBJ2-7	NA	TGTGCCAGCAGTGGGGGCGGCCCCTACGAGCAGTACTTC	CASSGGGPYEQYF
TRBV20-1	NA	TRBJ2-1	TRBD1	TGCAGTGGCCCGGGACAGGGCCCCTACAATGAGCAGTTCTTC	CSGPGQGPYNEQFF
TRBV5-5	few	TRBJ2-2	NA	TGTGCCAGCAGCTTAAGGGTGCCGGGACACGCGAACACCGGGGAGCTGTTTTTT	CASSLRVPGHANTGELFF
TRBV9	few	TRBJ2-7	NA	TGTGCCAGCAGCGTAGAGATAGGCGAGCAGTACTTC	CASSVEIGEQYF
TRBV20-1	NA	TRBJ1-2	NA	TGCAGTGCTAGACCCTCCGGCAGGGGTAGTGATGGCTACACCTTC	CSARPSGRGSDGYTF
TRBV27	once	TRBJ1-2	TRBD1	TGTGCCAGCAGTGAGATTACAGGGGAAGACTATGGCTACACCTTC	CASSEITGEDYGYTF
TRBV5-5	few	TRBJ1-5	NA	TGTGCCAGCAACCGAGGGGCGGGTGCCAATCAGCCCCAGCATTTT	CASNRGAGANQPQHF
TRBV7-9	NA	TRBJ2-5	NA	TGTGCCAGCAGCTTAGATCAGGGGCGAGAGACCCAGTACTTC	CASSLDQGRETQYF
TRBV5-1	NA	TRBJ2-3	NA	TGCGCCAGCAGCTTAAGGGGGTGGGACGAAGTGGCAGATACGCAGTATTTT	CASSLRGWDEVADTQYF
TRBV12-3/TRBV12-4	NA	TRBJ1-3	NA	TGTGCCAGCAGTTCCCGAACTTCTGGAAACACCATATATTTT	CASSSRTSGNTIYF
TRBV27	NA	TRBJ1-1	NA	TGTGCCAGCAGTTTTCGGGGGGCGGACACTGAAGCTTTCTTT	CASSFRGADTEAFF
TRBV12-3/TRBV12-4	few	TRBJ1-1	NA	TGTGCCAGCAGGGGGGACAACTATAACACTGAAGCTTTCTTT	CASRGDNYNTEAFF
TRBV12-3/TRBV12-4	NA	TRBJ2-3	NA	TGTGCCAGCAGTTTGACCCCTGGCACAGATACGCAGTATTTT	CASSLTPGTDTQYF
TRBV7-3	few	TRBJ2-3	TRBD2	TGTGCCAGCAGCTTATCCGGGAGGTCAGATACGCAGTATTTT	CASSLSGRSDTQYF
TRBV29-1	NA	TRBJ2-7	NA	TGCAGCGTTGAAGGGGCCAGGCCCTACGAGCAGTACTTC	CSVEGARPYEQYF
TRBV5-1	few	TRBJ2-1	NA	TGCGCCAGCAGCTTTAGGCTGAGCGGCGGCTACAATGAGCAGTTCTTC	CASSFRLSGGYNEQFF